The source of this T cell receptor (beta chain) is a study of naive and memory T cell subsets. Overall study findings and caveats: Clonotypes are single alpha or beta chains, not paired receptors.

The beta constant-region primer was an equimolar mix of two oligonucleotides covering TRBC1 and TRBC2. TCRdb reprocessed the UMI-ligation and nested PCR reads via MiXCR and lists one record per CDR3 protein. The data hold more than 35,000 distinct CDR3 sequences, with 10% to 15% observed a single time. This clonotype has at least ten counts. Its target is unknown. The source material was effector memory CD4+ T cells from blood. The subset: effector memory, CD45RA- CD27-. The clonotype comes from a human donor in good health.

The CDR3 sequence is CASSLEAGAGNTIYF. In DNA form, the CDR3 reads TGCGCCAGCAGCTTGGAAGCAGGGGCAGGAAACACCATATATTTT. J is TRBJ1-3 and V is TRBV5-1; TRBD1 is a possible D gene (6 bases). Trimming removed 0 bases from V and 4 bases from J, with 11 bases in between. The CDR3 covers 15 residues. From germline, CDR1 is SGHRS and CDR2 YFSETQ. Filled out from reference TRBV5-1 and TRBJ1-3, the complete variable domain reads KAGVTQTPRYLIKTRGQQVTLSCSPISGHRSVSWYQQTPGQGLQFLFEYFSETQRNKGNFPGRFSGRQFSNSRSEMNVSTLELGDSALYLCASSLEAGAGNTIYFGEGSWLTVV.